This T cell receptor beta chain emerged from a study of blood T cell repertoires in COVID-19. On the study more broadly: Sites across the United States, Italy and Spain contributed samples from acute and convalescent COVID-19. The analysed material was cDNA or gDNA that came from T cells, B-cell-depleted T cells, or PBMCs.

V lost 1 base, J lost 2 bases, and 4 bases stayed unmatched. CDR3 length: 15 residues. Germline V lookup: CDR1 SQVTM, CDR2 ANQGSEA. Original analysis: Amplification of reference gene primers provided the estimated nucleated cell counts. Clones were read by immunoSEQ multiplex PCR, and TCRdb kept only the in-frame ones, dropping some. D and trimming were read from the DNA, whereas the V and J calls and clone size are those reported in that table. Of more than 200,000 clones in the sample, approximately 90% were seen once. This sequence joins TRBV29-1 and TRBJ2-7, with 11 positions matching TRBD1. Source material: peripheral blood. This receptor was obtained from a man in his sixties or seventies with acute or convalescent COVID-19. CDR3 region: CSVEVMGQGAYEQYF. CDR3 DNA: TGCAGCGTTGAAGTGATGGGACAGGGGGCCTACGAGCAGTACTTC.